The source of this T cell receptor beta chain is a study of OX40 agonist ivuxolimab in advanced cancers. Study-wide points: At doses 0.1 to 3.0 mg/kg, CD4+ and CD8+ clones expanded.

V lost 0 bases to trimming and J lost 0 bases, with 17 bases between them. Germline V gene data show CDR1 as LGHNA and CDR2 as YSLEER. The CDR3 length is 18 residues. Note on this clone: What it binds is not known.

The table came from immunoSEQ multiplex PCR; TCRdb's copy has only in-frame clones and leaves some out. The sample has about 27,000 clones, approximately 90% seen once. The TCR sequence derives from an adult with an advanced solid tumor such as melanoma, head and neck, liver or kidney cancer. The source material was CD4+ or CD8+ T cells sorted from blood, sampled in a trial of the OX40 agonist ivuxolimab. This chain uses TRBV4-3 with TRBJ1-1; D is perhaps TRBD1 (6 bases). The CDR3 region has the DNA TGCGCCAGCAGCCAAGATCAGGGGAAACTTTCCCTGAACACTGAAGCTTTCTTT. It is translated as CASSQDQGKLSLNTEAFF.